Sequencing of this T cell receptor (beta chain) was carried out in a study of cytomegalovirus exposure and HLA in healthy donors. The overall study: Findings of an earlier analysis included around 120 million unique TCR beta sequences from 170 million or so T cells.

The PCR used 60 Vbeta and 13 Jbeta primers. Some clones are missing from TCRdb's copy, which holds only in-frame ones; the method was immunoSEQ multiplex PCR. The profile covers about 140,000 clones, with 78% appearing a single time and roughly 2.8% taken by the ten largest. The sample holds a few counts of this clone. Its cognate antigen is unknown. Findings and caveats of the study: Within a later analysis, the majority of CMV-associated TCR beta chains appeared HLA-restricted.

Germline assignment: CDR1 MNHEY and CDR2 SMNVEV (reference sequence). The CDR3 totals 14 residues. Trimming removed 4 bases from V and 5 bases from J; junction bases left unmatched: 6. The TCR originated in a male donor in good health and CMV-seronegative. Sequenced sample: PBMCs. The rearrangement links TRBV27 to TRBJ2-5; 8 bases are a match to TRBD1. The DNA for the CDR3 is TGTGCCAGCAGTTCAGGGGGCGCGTATGAGACCCAGTACTTC. Its translation is CASSSGGAYETQYF.